Listed below are T cell receptor beta chains from one sample, sequenced in a study of OX40 agonist ivuxolimab in advanced cancers. Method: immunoSEQ multiplex PCR; TCRdb's copy keeps in-frame clones and lacks some. This table has tens of thousands of clones, around 91% appearing once. The sequences come from CD4+ or CD8+ T cells sorted from blood, collected in a trial of the OX40 agonist ivuxolimab. The receptors stem from an adult with an advanced solid tumor such as melanoma, head and neck, liver or kidney cancer. CDR3s include the opening cysteine and the closing phenylalanine or tryptophan. The order of the fields is CDR3 protein, CDR3 DNA, D gene, J gene, clone size, V gene. The D gene is left open where the match is weak. Clone size is stated in some rows and not others, as once, few, many or a class when expanded.

CASRPVGAGGPSEETQYF	TGTGCCAGCAGACCCGTTGGGGCGGGGGGGCCTTCAGAAGAGACCCAGTACTTC	TRBD2	TRBJ2-5	-	TRBV11-2
CASSPQAFYGYTF	TGCGCCAGCAGTCCACAGGCTTTCTATGGCTACACCTTC	-	TRBJ1-2	-	TRBV5-1
CASKGPPTDTQYF	TGTGCCAGCAAGGGCCCCCCCACAGATACGCAGTATTTT	-	TRBJ2-3	once	TRBV6-5
CASSSGTRETQYF	TGTGCCAGTAGTTCCGGGACTAGAGAGACCCAGTACTTC	TRBD2	TRBJ2-5	-	TRBV19
CASSYRDRNLNTEAFF	TGTGCCAGCAGCTACCGGGACAGGAACCTGAACACTGAAGCTTTCTTT	TRBD1	TRBJ1-1	-	TRBV11-2
CASRTTGLGGYTF	TGTGCCAGCAGGACGACAGGGCTCGGTGGCTACACCTTC	TRBD1	TRBJ1-2	-	TRBV7-9
CASSGRDGWTDTQYF	TGTGCCAGCAGCGGACGGGACGGATGGACAGATACGCAGTATTTT	-	TRBJ2-3	-	TRBV9
CATGQSFNAYTEAFF	TGTGCCACCGGACAGTCCTTTAACGCGTACACTGAAGCTTTCTTT	-	TRBJ1-1	-	TRBV10-3
CASSPRTVPIYEQYF	TGTGCCAGCAGCCCTCGGACCGTACCCATCTACGAGCAGTACTTC	-	TRBJ2-7	-	TRBV7-9
CASSDVNSGSPLHF	TGTGCCAGCAGTGATGTAAACAGTGGCTCACCCCTCCACTTT	-	TRBJ1-6	-	TRBV6-1
CASKEGYLRPQHF	TGTGCCAGTAAGGAGGGTTACTTGCGGCCCCAGCATTTT	-	TRBJ1-5	-	TRBV19
CASSSGTGGGEQYF	TGTGCCAGCAGCTCCGGGACAGGGGGAGGGGAGCAGTACTTC	TRBD1	TRBJ2-7	-	TRBV27
CAISGAGGTNTEAFF	TGTGCCATCAGTGGGGCAGGGGGCACGAACACTGAAGCTTTCTTT	TRBD1	TRBJ1-1	-	TRBV10-3
CASSPMRLNTEAFF	TGCGCCAGCAGCCCTATGAGACTGAACACTGAAGCTTTCTTT	-	TRBJ1-1	once	TRBV5-1
CASLRLAGADTQYF	TGTGCCAGCCTTAGACTAGCGGGCGCAGATACGCAGTATTTT	TRBD2	TRBJ2-3	-	TRBV27
CASSLVWGRGRSGELFF	TGTGCCAGCAGCTTAGTGTGGGGCAGGGGGCGATCCGGGGAGCTGTTTTTT	TRBD1	TRBJ2-2	-	TRBV7-2
CASSLAQGGDGYTF	TGTGCCAGCAGCTTAGCCCAGGGAGGGGATGGCTACACCTTC	-	TRBJ1-2	once	TRBV7-6
CASSQDNFLTDTQYF	TGTGCCAGCAGCCAAGACAATTTCCTCACAGATACGCAGTATTTT	-	TRBJ2-3	-	TRBV4-2
CASSKRLPGLSYGYTF	TGTGCCAGCAGCAAAAGGCTCCCCGGACTCAGCTATGGCTACACCTTC	-	TRBJ1-2	-	TRBV21-1
CASSLGPSYNEQFF	TGTGCCAGCAGCTTGGGTCCTTCCTACAATGAGCAGTTCTTC	-	TRBJ2-1	-	TRBV5-6
CASTQGRSYGYTF	TGTGCCAGCACCCAAGGCAGGAGTTATGGCTACACCTTC	-	TRBJ1-2	few	TRBV6-5
CASSRLQGARLYEQYF	TGTGCCAGCAGCCGATTACAGGGGGCGAGGCTCTACGAGCAGTACTTC	TRBD1	TRBJ2-7	-	TRBV7-6
CASSLDARFVMNTEAFF	TGTGCCAGCAGCTTGGATGCGAGGTTCGTTATGAACACTGAAGCTTTCTTT	-	TRBJ1-1	-	TRBV5-5
CASSVGSGSTDTQYF	TGTGCCAGCAGCGTAGGCTCGGGTTCGACAGATACGCAGTATTTT	-	TRBJ2-3	-	TRBV9
CASSSAAIGYTF	TGTGCCAGCAGCTCGGCCGCCATTGGCTACACCTTC	-	TRBJ1-2	-	TRBV7-9
CASSSDVRRTNTGELFF	TGTGCCAGCAGTTCCGACGTGAGAAGGACGAACACCGGGGAGCTGTTTTTT	-	TRBJ2-2	-	TRBV28
CASSPWTVSYNEQFF	TGTGCCAGCTCACCGTGGACAGTGTCCTACAATGAGCAGTTCTTC	-	TRBJ2-1	-	TRBV18
CASSPHAGEIVNTEAFF	TGTGCCAGCAGCCCTCATGCGGGGGAAATTGTGAACACTGAAGCTTTCTTT	-	TRBJ1-1	-	TRBV7-3